Detailed here is one T cell receptor beta chain. The antigen is undetermined. The sample comes from a study of human T cells and chemical hapten exposure. As for the study in general: Largely, small differences in pooled library volume made per-sample TCR yields vary. Study-level points and caveats: The study found that DPC sensitization did not change TCRs above 1 in 1000 frequency.

Separate cDNA molecules received unique molecular identifiers, which the library attached to them. Authors' data handling: Samples contained a median of 95,638 TCRs, with a range of roughly 20,000 to 750,000. Via MiXCR, TCRdb re-called the RACE reads, giving one row per CDR3 protein. The V and J calls and clone size come from TCRdb's table, not from the authors' own analysis. The data hold more than 70,000 distinct CDR3 sequences, with over 8% observed a single time. The time point: healthy volunteer bleed at 2 weeks. Blood, whole and unfractionated, served as the source for total RNA extraction. Germline V gene sequence: CDR1 ENHRY, CDR2 SYGVKD. The CDR3 sequence is 16 residues long. After removal of 4 bases from V and 3 bases from J, the junction contained 6 bases not matched to a gene.

The chain recombines TRBV10-3 with TRBJ2-1, with 10 positions matching TRBD1. The sample was whole blood. The receptor's source is a female donor in good health. Some clones in this sample may be carry-over from other donors' samples. The CDR3 DNA reads TGTGCCATCAGTGTTTTGGGACAGGGGTACTACAATGAGCAGTTCTTC. Protein sequence: CAISVLGQGYYNEQFF.